The 20 T cell receptor beta chains presented below share a single source sample, sequenced in a study of metastatic and nonmetastatic thyroid tumors. Each patient went into thyroid surgery without having received any treatment. TCRdb reanalyzed the PCR reads with MiXCR. The top ten clones hold roughly 8.2% of a sample with tens of thousands of clones, about an eighth of them seen once. Material for sequencing was tumor tissue. These receptors all come from a female donor with papillary thyroid cancer or a benign thyroid nodule (not recorded which). Some clones in this sample may be carry-over from other donors' samples.

In the case of this clone: One end of the junction varies from germline; a read error may be responsible. V gene TRBV18 combines with J gene TRBJ1-1; 7 bases fit TRBD1. CDR1 is KGHSH, CDR2 LQKENI, per germline. The CDR3 contains 15 residues. CDR3 DNA sequence: TGTGCCATCTCACCGCGACAGGGATCGAACACTGAAGCTTTCTTT. This translates into CAISPRQGSNTEAFF.

Concerning this clone itself: A read error may explain this, as a much larger clone is one base away. The rearrangement links TRBV7-7 to TRBJ2-5, with D possibly being TRBD1 or TRBD2 (5 bases each). The CDR3 sequence is 16 residues long. Germline V gene sequence: CDR1 SSHAT, CDR2 FNYEAQ (reference sequence). The CDR3 coding sequence is TGTGCTAGCAGCGGAGGCCGAGGGCAGGGAAAAGAGACCCAGTACTTC. This gives the protein CASSGGRGQGKETQYF.

V and J are TRBV7-6 and TRBJ2-2; no definite D call. The V end lost 0 bases, the J end lost 3 bases, and 11 bases lay between the germline ends. Germline values: CDR1 SGHVS, CDR2 FNYEAQ. There are 16 residues in the CDR3. The CDR3 reads CASSLATWFDTGELFF. CDR3 nucleotides: TGTGCCAGCAGCTTAGCCACATGGTTCGACACCGGGGAGCTGTTTTTT.

This clone was seen repeatedly, ten times or more. This chain links TRBV11-2 with TRBJ1-6; 9 bases map to TRBD1. Losses at the gene ends were 5 bases for V and 7 bases for J; bases not matched to a gene: 9. Germline CDR1 SGHAT, CDR2 FQNNGV. The CDR3 sequence is 16 residues long. The CDR3 region is CASSQPQGAGNSPLHF. Written as DNA, the CDR3 is TGTGCCAGCAGCCAGCCACAGGGGGCTGGGAATTCACCCCTCCACTTT. The full variable domain, its missing parts supplied by reference TRBV11-2 and TRBJ1-6, is EAGVAQSPRYKIIEKRQSVAFWCNPISGHATLYWYQQILGQGPKLLIQFQNNGVVDDSQLPKDRFSAERLKGVDSTLKIQPAKLEDSAVYLCASSQPQGAGNSPLHFGNGTRLTVT.

This clone came up many times. This chain connects TRBV7-3 to TRBJ1-2; D not certain. The germline gives CDR1 SGHTA, CDR2 FQGTGA. The CDR3 spans 13 residues. V was cut by 1 base and J by 4 bases, with 7 bases left in between. CDR3: CASSLSGSYGYTF. The DNA of the CDR3 is TGTGCCAGCAGCTTAAGTGGCAGCTATGGCTACACCTTC.

This clone was detected ten times or more. The chain links TRBV28 to TRBJ2-1, with D hard to call. This CDR3 spans 16 amino acids. Germline V gene lookup returns CDR1 MDHEN and CDR2 SYDVKM. The V end was cut by 6 bases, the J end by 0 bases, with 15 bases between. CDR3: CASSRWRQSSYNEQFF. Written as DNA, the CDR3 is TGTGCCAGCAGCCGGTGGCGGCAGAGCTCCTACAATGAGCAGTTCTTC.

The chain employs TRBV3-1 and TRBJ2-5, with no clear D. CDR1 is LGHDT and CDR2 is YNNKEL in the germline V gene (reference sequence). Trimming took off 1 base at V and 7 bases at J, with 10 bases between the two ends. This CDR3 has 13 amino acids. The CDR3 DNA reads as TGTGCCAGCAGCCAAGTTGATTCAGGGACCCAGTACTTC. It specifies CASSQVDSGTQYF.

This clone was counted ten times or more. The chain recombines TRBV4-1 with TRBJ1-2, with 10 bases matching TRBD1. Trimming at V came to 0 bases and at J to 6 bases, leaving 4 bases not matched to a gene. Germline V gene data show CDR1 as MGHRA and CDR2 as YSYEKL. The CDR3 has 15 amino acids. The DNA of the CDR3 is TGCGCCAGCAGCCAAGATGAGGGGACAGGGGATGGCTACACCTTC. It yields the protein CASSQDEGTGDGYTF.

This clone has ten or more counts. V gene TRBV11-2 combines with J gene TRBJ2-7; weak D call: TRBD1 (5 bases). Germline assignment: CDR1 SGHAT and CDR2 FQNNGV. The CDR3 has 14 amino acids. The V end lost 6 bases, the J end lost 6 bases, and 18 bases lay between the germline ends. The CDR3 DNA sequence: TGTGCCAGCAGTTTCCCTGGCAGGGTGGGCGAGCAGTACTTC. Amino acids: CASSFPGRVGEQYF.

This clone was seen many times. This chain connects TRBV3-1 to TRBJ1-3, with D possibly matching TRBD1 (5 bases). Looked up from germline, CDR1 is LGHDT and CDR2 is YNNKEL (reference sequence). The CDR3 contains 16 residues. Trimming took off 4 bases at V and 2 bases at J, with 15 bases between the two ends. The CDR3 reads CASSRDLRGTGNTIYF. Here the CDR3 DNA reads TGTGCCAGCAGCCGGGACTTACGAGGGACTGGAAACACCATATATTTT.

The genes are TRBV5-1 and TRBJ2-1; D is unclear. Germline assignment: CDR1 SGHRS and CDR2 YFSETQ. Trimming left V 0 bases short and J 6 bases short, with 16 bases between. This CDR3 spans 16 amino acids. CDR3 amino acids: CASSLEQAARSNEQFF. In DNA, the CDR3 is TGCGCCAGCAGCTTGGAGCAGGCGGCACGCTCCAATGAGCAGTTCTTC.

The sample holds many counts of this clone. The chain employs TRBV9 and TRBJ2-2; 9 bases line up with TRBD1. This CDR3 has 15 residues. Germline CDR1 reads SGDLS; CDR2 reads YYNGEE. V was pared by 2 bases and J by 4 bases, with 3 bases of the junction left unmatched. In DNA form, the CDR3 reads TGTGCCAGCAGCGTCGAGACAGGGGGCACCGGGGAGCTGTTTTTT. This gives the protein CASSVETGGTGELFF.

This clone was recorded at least ten times. A much larger clone differs by one base, so this may be a read error. Within the sample, other DNA sequences also encode this same CDR3. The rearrangement uses TRBV2 and TRBJ1-3; possible D gene TRBD1, 6 bases. The CDR3 runs 15 residues. From germline, CDR1 is SNHLY and CDR2 FYNNEI. Trimming left V 6 bases short and J 0 bases short, with 12 bases between. The CDR3 nucleotides are TGTGCCAGCAGCGGACAGTCCGCCTCTGGAAACACCATATATTTT. Its protein product is CASSGQSASGNTIYF.

This clone has just a few counts. This may be a read error: a much more frequent sequence differs by one nucleotide. The chain uses TRBV9 and TRBJ2-1; no definite D call. Germline V lookup: CDR1 SGDLS, CDR2 YYNGEE. The CDR3 is 13 residues long. Trimming removed 4 bases at V and 6 bases at J, with 11 bases between. The DNA for the CDR3 is TGTGCCAGCAGCTCCTTATTCGGCAATGAGCAGTTCTTC. This gives the protein CASSSLFGNEQFF.

Ten or more counts support this clone. The rearrangement links TRBV2 to TRBJ2-7; possibly TRBD1 for D (5 bases). Trimming stripped 7 bases from V and 6 bases from J, with 16 bases between. This CDR3 is built from 13 residues. Germline loops: CDR1 SNHLY, CDR2 FYNNEI. The CDR3 region has the DNA TGTGCCAGCACCCCCCAGGGCCGTGTCGAGCAGTACTTC. This encodes CASTPQGRVEQYF.

This clone was counted at least ten times. This chain uses TRBV6-2 or TRBV6-3 with TRBJ2-1, with 7 nucleotides matching TRBD2. Germline assignment: CDR1 MNHEY and CDR2 SVGEGT. The CDR3 is 18 amino acids. The V gene end was trimmed by 0 bases and the J gene end by 8 bases; junction bases not matched to a gene: 16. The CDR3, as DNA: TGTGCCAGCAGTTACTCTGATCCTGCGGGGGAGGGTTACGATGAGCAGTTCTTC. Translated, it gives CASSYSDPAGEGYDEQFF.

V and J are TRBV2 and TRBJ2-3; D may be TRBD2 (6 bases). In germline, CDR1 is SNHLY, CDR2 FYNNEI. The CDR3 totals 14 residues. V was pared by 5 bases and J by 4 bases, with 13 bases between. CDR3 loop: CASSRHRGSDTQYF. Here the CDR3 DNA reads TGTGCCAGCAGTAGGCATCGGGGGTCAGATACGCAGTATTTT.

There are many counts of this clone. Distinct nucleotide sequences in the sample also encode this CDR3. This chain links TRBV18 with TRBJ1-1, with D possibly being TRBD1 (5 bases). Germline CDR1 reads KGHSH; CDR2 reads LQKENI. The CDR3 contains 12 residues. The V and J ends lost 6 bases and 3 bases respectively, with 8 bases between them. This CDR3 reads CASSPGYTEAFF. CDR3 DNA sequence: TGTGCCAGCTCCCCAGGGTACACTGAAGCTTTCTTT.

This chain joins TRBV20-1 and TRBJ2-3; possibly TRBD2 for D (5 bases). CDR1 DFQATT and CDR2 SNEGSKA come from the germline V gene (reference sequence). This CDR3 contains 16 residues. V lost 4 bases and J lost 4, with 21 bases in between. In nucleotides, the CDR3 is TGCAGTGCTATAGATGTTACTAGTGGGAGTCCAGATACGCAGTATTTT. Its translation is CSAIDVTSGSPDTQYF.

This clone was counted ten times or more. The genes are TRBV12-5 and TRBJ2-1; TRBD2 matches at 10 bases. Germline assignment: CDR1 LGHNT and CDR2 FRNRAP. The CDR3 is made up of 15 amino acids. The junction had 5 bases not matched to a gene; V was cut back by 5 bases and J by 4 bases. Here the CDR3 DNA reads TGTGCTAGTGGTACCCCAGCGGGAGGGTACAATGAGCAGTTCTTC. Residues: CASGTPAGGYNEQFF. The whole variable domain, remainder taken from reference TRBV12-5 and TRBJ2-1, is DARVTQTPRHKVTEMGQEVTMRCQPILGHNTVFWYRQTMMQGLELLAYFRNRAPLDDSGMPKDRFSAEMPDATLATLKIQPSEPRDSAVYFCASGTPAGGYNEQFFGPGTRLTVL.